The T cell receptor beta chain described here comes from a study of CD8 T cells in Susac syndrome. Random-hexamer reverse transcription was applied to roughly 0.5 to 1 ug RNA. An immunoSEQ multiplex PCR amplified TCR beta CDR3 over 54 Vbeta and 13 Jbeta. Using its own MiXCR run on the immunoSEQ multiplex PCR reads, TCRdb lists one record per CDR3 protein. There are some 260,000 distinct CDR3 sequences in the sample; around 84% occur only once, and over 0.09% lies in the top ten. Sequencing of TCR beta drew on CD8+ and CD4+ T cells from blood. The CDR3 extends over 14 amino acids. V was cut by 2 bases and J by 6 bases, with 14 bases left in between. Per the germline V gene, CDR1 is MNHEY and CDR2 is SMNVEV (reference sequence). Points on this clonotype: Its target is unknown.

Notes on the study in general: It was acknowledged by the study that relatively few individuals were included in its TCR sequencing and HLA analysis.

J is TRBJ2-7 and V is TRBV27, with a weak D call TRBD2 (5 bases). This receptor was obtained from a human donor with multiple sclerosis. The sample consisted of CD8+ T cells from PBMCs. The CDR3 sequence: CASSLRTRRGEQYF. In DNA, the CDR3 is TGTGCCAGCAGTTTACGAACAAGACGGGGCGAGCAGTACTTC.